This TCR beta chain derives from a study of T cell responses to AZD1222 COVID-19 vaccine. Overall study results and limits: Rises in breadth and depth of Spike-specific TCRs came after two AZD1222 doses.

Turning to this clone: The antigen is undetermined.

Sequencing was performed with immunoSEQ multiplex PCR; in TCRdb, only in-frame clones are kept and a portion is missing. This table holds roughly 160,000 clones, about 91% found once. This CDR3 spans 16 amino acids. V shed 6 bases, J shed 3 bases, and the junction held 11 bases outside the gene matches. Germline V gene data show CDR1 as KGHSH and CDR2 as LQKENI. Sequences were derived from peripheral blood, sampled on day 0 of MenACWY control vaccination. This chain connects TRBV18 to TRBJ1-2, with 9 bases identical to TRBD1. The source of this sequence is an adult in good health. The CDR3 DNA sequence: TGTGCCAGCTCTCCATCCGGGACAGGGAACCACTATGGCTACACCTTC. Its translation is CASSPSGTGNHYGYTF.